This passage covers 27 T cell receptor beta chains from one sample sequenced in a study of blood T cell repertoires in COVID-19. TCRdb keeps only in-frame clones here, not all; method: immunoSEQ multiplex PCR. The data contain about 62,000 clones, around 79% of them singletons. The material sequenced was peripheral blood. These receptor sequences come from a man aged 55 to 69 with acute or convalescent COVID-19.

V gene TRBV24-1 combines with J gene TRBJ2-5; the match to TRBD2 covers 7 bases. V shed 5 bases, J shed 1 base, and the junction held 6 bases outside the gene matches. Germline assignment: CDR1 KGHDR and CDR2 SFDVKD. This CDR3 has 15 amino acids. The CDR3 loop is CATSVGGSLQETQYF. In DNA, the CDR3 is TGTGCCACCAGTGTAGGCGGGAGCCTCCAAGAGACCCAGTACTTC.

The table lists this clone with a count of one. The chain recombines TRBV19 with TRBJ1-3; possibly TRBD1 for D (5 bases). Trimming removed 6 bases from V and 0 bases from J, with 6 bases in between. The CDR3 length is 13 residues. CDR1 is LNHDA, CDR2 SQIVND, per germline (reference sequence). The CDR3 here is CASRQDSGNTIYF. Written as DNA, the CDR3 is TGTGCCAGTAGACAGGACTCTGGAAACACCATATATTTT.

The chain couples TRBV23-1 to TRBJ2-1, with 8 bases fitting TRBD2. TRBV23-1 is identified as an open reading frame with a role that is uncertain. The CDR3 is made up of 16 amino acids. J gave up 8 bases and V 4 bases, and 13 bases lay outside the gene matches. In nucleotides, the CDR3 is TGCGCCAGCAGTCCCTTGCCCAGCGGGAGTATCCATGAGCAGTTCTTC. It translates to CASSPLPSGSIHEQFF.

CDR3 coding DNA: TGTGCCAGCAGTCAGTGGCTCCCAGGGACAGGGGGGGGCGGCTACACCTTC. This translates into CASSQWLPGTGGGGYTF. The rearrangement links TRBV3-1 (or the pseudogene TRBV3-2) to TRBJ1-2; 11 bases match TRBD1. Losses at the gene ends were 6 bases for V and 8 bases for J; bases not matched to a gene: 17. Germline V lookup: CDR1 LGHDT, CDR2 YNNKEL (reference sequence). The CDR3 is made up of 17 amino acids.

The gene calls are TRBV3-1 (or the pseudogene TRBV3-2) and TRBJ1-4; maybe TRBD1 (6 bases). This CDR3 spans 14 amino acids. The ends were cut back, 3 bases at V and 7 bases at J, with 12 bases in the middle. Germline V gives CDR1 LGHDT, CDR2 YNNKEL (reference sequence). This CDR3 reads CASSQRGQGEKLFF. The DNA of the CDR3 is TGTGCCAGCAGCCAGAGGGGACAAGGTGAAAAACTGTTTTTT.

The CDR3 coding sequence is TGCAGCGTTGAAGATCACGCGTTAGAAGCTTTCTTT. It encodes CSVEDHALEAFF. V usage is TRBV29-1 and J usage is TRBJ1-1, with D hard to call. The V end lost 0 bases, the J end lost 8 bases, and 10 bases lay between the germline ends. This CDR3 is 12 amino acids long. Germline values: CDR1 SQVTM, CDR2 ANQGSEA.

The chain joins TRBV7-9 to TRBJ1-1; 10 bases are shared with TRBD1. In germline, CDR1 is SEHNR, CDR2 FQNEAQ (reference sequence). Losses at the gene ends were 5 bases for V and 1 base for J; bases not matched to a gene: 10. This CDR3 has 17 residues. The CDR3 sequence: CASSPRDRGRGNTEAFF. In nucleotides, the CDR3 is TGTGCCAGCAGCCCGAGGGACAGGGGAAGGGGGAACACTGAAGCTTTCTTT.

The sample holds a few counts of this clone. The genes are TRBV19 and TRBJ2-1; 7 bases align to TRBD1. The CDR3 totals 15 residues. Unmatched junction bases numbered 6, after V lost 5 bases and J lost 2 bases. Germline lookup yields CDR1 LNHDA and CDR2 SQIVND (reference sequence). The CDR3 region has the DNA TGTGCCAGTAGTTTGGACAGGCGAGCCTACAATGAGCAGTTCTTC. Amino acids: CASSLDRRAYNEQFF.

CDR3 in DNA: TGTGCTAGTGCCCCCGGACAAACTTACAATGAGCAGTTCTTC. This codes for CASAPGQTYNEQFF. The chain employs TRBV12-5 and TRBJ2-1; perhaps TRBD1 as D (5 bases). This CDR3 has 14 amino acids. Germline CDR1 and CDR2: LGHNT and FRNRAP. V was pared by 7 bases and J by 4 bases, with 14 bases between.

A single count supports this clone. The chain carries TRBV10-2 and TRBJ1-3; 7 positions agree with TRBD1. Germline-derived CDR1 and CDR2 are WSHSY and SAAADI. Trimming cost V 5 bases and J 10 bases; bases outside gene matches: 5. CDR3 length: 12 residues. DNA for the CDR3: TGCGCCAGCAGTCAAGACAGGGTTACCATATATTTT. This sequence encodes CASSQDRVTIYF.

The rearrangement links TRBV30 to TRBJ2-7; D unresolved. Germline CDR1 and CDR2: GTSNPN and SVGIG (reference sequence). V was shortened by 1 base and J by 3 bases, with 10 bases between the two germline ends. The CDR3 has 13 residues. CDR3: CAWSEDTDYEQYF. In nucleotides, the CDR3 is TGTGCCTGGAGTGAAGACACTGACTACGAGCAGTACTTC.

The chain links TRBV7-8 to TRBJ1-2, with D maybe TRBD1 (5 bases). The V gene's germline CDR1 is SGHVS and CDR2 FQNEAQ. V shed 3 bases and J shed 6 bases, with 11 bases lying between them. The CDR3 loop spans 13 amino acids. The CDR3: CASSFGGSDGYTF. CDR3 bases: TGTGCCAGCAGCTTTGGGGGGAGTGATGGCTACACCTTC.

The chain recombines TRBV6-5 with TRBJ1-1, with 7 bases that match TRBD1. Germline trimming cut 7 bases from V and 11 bases from J; bases unmatched to any gene: 16. Germline loops: CDR1 MNHEY, CDR2 SVGAGI. This CDR3 contains 14 residues. The CDR3 loop reads CASTSEGTARGAFF. As DNA, the CDR3 is TGTGCCAGCACTTCAGAAGGGACAGCCCGAGGGGCTTTCTTT.

Worth noting for this clone: This sample also contains other DNA sequences that code for the same CDR3. The CDR3 coding sequence is TGTGCCAGCAGCTTAGGGGGCCGGACCTACGAGCAGTACTTC. Protein product: CASSLGGRTYEQYF. The chain combines TRBV7-2 with TRBJ2-7; maybe TRBD1 (5 bases). Trimming shortened V by 1 base and J by 2 bases, and 9 bases separated the two germline ends. Germline CDR1 reads SGHTA; CDR2 reads FQGNSA. This CDR3 is built from 14 residues.

The rearrangement joins TRBV5-5 to TRBJ2-7; 8 nucleotides align to TRBD2. The junction had 13 bases not matched to a gene; V was cut back by 2 bases and J by 3 bases. The CDR3 has 17 residues. The germline gives CDR1 SGHKS, CDR2 YYEKEE (reference sequence). The CDR3 DNA is TGTGCCAGCAGCTTAAATCTGTTAGCGGGACCCTTCTACGAGCAGTACTTC. Translated: CASSLNLLAGPFYEQYF.

The chain is built from TRBV6-2 or TRBV6-3 and TRBJ2-7; D unresolved. This CDR3 has 14 amino acids. Germline-derived CDR1 and CDR2 are MNHEY and SVGEGT. V was cut by 5 bases and J by 0 bases, with 11 bases left in between. CDR3 protein: CASSGLPHSYEQYF. The CDR3 DNA reads TGTGCCAGCAGTGGCCTGCCGCACTCCTACGAGCAGTACTTC.

The CDR3 region has the DNA TGTGCCAGCTCACCACCGCGTAGGGCAGGGGGCGAGGGCAATCAGCCCCAGCATTTT. Translation: CASSPPRRAGGEGNQPQHF. The chain joins TRBV18 to TRBJ1-5; TRBD1 matches at 8 bases. Germline values: CDR1 KGHSH, CDR2 LQKENI. V lost 0 bases and J lost 2; bases outside the gene matches: 12. There are 19 residues in the CDR3.

This clone was counted a single time. This chain connects TRBV19 to TRBJ1-6, with 8 bases lining up with TRBD1. The V segment lost 3 bases and the J segment 7 bases; nucleotides outside the gene matches: 8. The CDR3 contains 16 residues. Germline loops: CDR1 LNHDA, CDR2 SQIVND (reference sequence). The CDR3 bases are TGTGCCAGTAGTATTGGATCTGGGACAGGAAATTCACCCCTCCACTTT. This codes for CASSIGSGTGNSPLHF.

Only a few counts were recorded for this clone. The rearrangement links TRBV2 to TRBJ2-1, with 7 bases fitting TRBD2. Germline trimming cut 6 bases from V and 6 bases from J; bases unmatched to any gene: 11. In germline, CDR1 is SNHLY, CDR2 FYNNEI. The CDR3 is made up of 15 amino acids. CDR3 loop: CASRGEGAGANEQFF. The DNA of the CDR3 is TGTGCCAGCAGGGGGGAAGGTGCGGGAGCCAATGAGCAGTTCTTC.

The V gene is TRBV5-6, the J gene TRBJ1-5, with TRBD1 identical over 7 bases. In germline, CDR1 is SGHDT, CDR2 YYEEEE. With V trimmed by 4 bases and J by 6 bases, 7 bases remained unmatched. This CDR3 has 14 amino acids. The CDR3 bases are TGTGCCAGCAGCCAACAGGGGTCGGCTCAGCCCCAGCATTTT. It yields the protein CASSQQGSAQPQHF.

The chain couples TRBV7-2 to TRBJ2-7; 7 bases align to TRBD2. The J segment lost 3 bases and the V segment lost 2 bases, leaving 10 bases of the junction unmatched. Germline CDR1 SGHTA, CDR2 FQGNSA. There are 16 residues in the CDR3. CDR3 protein: CASSLNVASGDYEQYF. DNA for the CDR3: TGTGCCAGCAGCTTAAATGTCGCTAGCGGTGACTACGAGCAGTACTTC.

This clone was seen more than once but under ten times. V gene TRBV6-5 combines with J gene TRBJ2-5; D perhaps matches TRBD2 (7 bases). The CDR3 totals 16 residues. In germline, CDR1 is MNHEY, CDR2 SVGAGI. V shed 0 bases and J shed 4 bases, with 15 bases lying between them. The CDR3 nucleotides are TGTGCCAGCAGTTACTCCCCTTTGGGAGGGGGAGAGACCCAGTACTTC. This translates into CASSYSPLGGGETQYF.

This clone was found once. The chain combines TRBV19 with TRBJ1-5; D may be TRBD1 (6 bases). The CDR3 runs 13 residues. Trimming cost V 5 bases and J 7 bases, with 12 bases left between them. From germline, CDR1 is LNHDA and CDR2 SQIVND (reference sequence). CDR3 sequence (DNA): TGTGCCAGTAGTTACGGGGGGCACCAGCCCCAGCATTTT. As protein: CASSYGGHQPQHF.

The V gene is TRBV7-8, the J gene TRBJ2-7; 7 bases are shared with TRBD1. V shed 6 bases and J 5 bases; nucleotides not matched to a gene: 10. Germline V gene lookup returns CDR1 SGHVS and CDR2 FQNEAQ. The CDR3 covers 14 residues. CDR3 sequence: CASRVQGDDDEQYF. CDR3 in DNA: TGTGCCAGCAGGGTTCAGGGGGATGATGACGAGCAGTACTTC.

V and J are TRBV12-3 or TRBV12-4 and TRBJ2-7, with unresolved D. Trimming stripped 6 bases from V and 0 bases from J, with 9 bases between. This CDR3 comprises 13 residues. This CDR3 reads CASRPPGSYEQYF. The DNA of the CDR3 is TGTGCCAGCAGACCGCCAGGCTCCTACGAGCAGTACTTC.

The chain combines TRBV28 with TRBJ1-2; 8 bases map to TRBD1. Germline assignment: CDR1 MDHEN and CDR2 SYDVKM. The J segment lost 8 bases and the V segment lost 6 bases, leaving 8 bases of the junction unmatched. There are 13 residues in the CDR3. The CDR3 DNA reads as TGTGCCAGCAGCTCGACAGGGGCGGAGGGCTACACCTTC. Amino acids: CASSSTGAEGYTF.

This clone was found a few times. J is TRBJ1-1 and V is TRBV19; no definite D call. Germline values: CDR1 LNHDA, CDR2 SQIVND (reference sequence). The V end lost 3 bases, the J end lost 6 bases, and 11 bases lay between the germline ends. This CDR3 contains 13 residues. The CDR3 DNA sequence: TGTGCCAGTAGTATTTCTAGTTTGGCTGAAGCTTTCTTT. Its protein product is CASSISSLAEAFF.